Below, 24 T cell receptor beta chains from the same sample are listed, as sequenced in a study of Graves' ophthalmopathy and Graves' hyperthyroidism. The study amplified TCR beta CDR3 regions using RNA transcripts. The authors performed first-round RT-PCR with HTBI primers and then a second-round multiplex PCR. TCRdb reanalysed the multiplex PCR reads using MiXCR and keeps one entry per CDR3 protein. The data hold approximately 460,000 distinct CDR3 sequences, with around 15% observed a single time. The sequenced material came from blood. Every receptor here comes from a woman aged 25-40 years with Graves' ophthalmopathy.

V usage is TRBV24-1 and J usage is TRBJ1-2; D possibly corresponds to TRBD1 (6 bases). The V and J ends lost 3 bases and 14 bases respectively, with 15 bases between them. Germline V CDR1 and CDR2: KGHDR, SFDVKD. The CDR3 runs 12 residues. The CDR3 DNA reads TGTGCCACCAGTGATCCCCCAGGGGCCGTGACCTTC. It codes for CATSDPPGAVTF.

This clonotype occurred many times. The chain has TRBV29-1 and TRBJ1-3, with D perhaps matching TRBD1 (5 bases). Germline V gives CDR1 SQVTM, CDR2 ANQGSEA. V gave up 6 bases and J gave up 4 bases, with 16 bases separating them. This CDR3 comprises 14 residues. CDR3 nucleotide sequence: TGCAGCGTGATGCCGAAGGGGTTGGGAAACACCATATATTTT. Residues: CSVMPKGLGNTIYF.

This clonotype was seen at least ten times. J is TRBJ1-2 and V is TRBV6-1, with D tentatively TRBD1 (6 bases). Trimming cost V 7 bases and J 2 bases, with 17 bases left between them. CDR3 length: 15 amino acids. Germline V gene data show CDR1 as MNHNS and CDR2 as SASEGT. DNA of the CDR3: TGTGCCAGCAAAGGCAGGGGAGATAAAAACTATGGCTACACCTTC. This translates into CASKGRGDKNYGYTF.

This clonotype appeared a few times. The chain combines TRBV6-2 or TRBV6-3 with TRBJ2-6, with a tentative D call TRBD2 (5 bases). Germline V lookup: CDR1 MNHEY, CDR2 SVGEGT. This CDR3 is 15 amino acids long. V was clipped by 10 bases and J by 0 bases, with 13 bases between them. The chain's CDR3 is CAIGGRSSGANVLTF. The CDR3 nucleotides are TGTGCCATCGGAGGACGGAGCTCTGGGGCCAACGTCCTGACTTTC.

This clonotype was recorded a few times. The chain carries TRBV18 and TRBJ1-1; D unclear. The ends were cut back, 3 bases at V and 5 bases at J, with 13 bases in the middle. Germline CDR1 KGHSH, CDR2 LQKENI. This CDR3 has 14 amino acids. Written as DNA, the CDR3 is TGTGCCAGCTCACCGTCAGAGGGTGGGACTGAAGCTTTCTTT. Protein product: CASSPSEGGTEAFF.

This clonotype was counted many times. The CDR3 protein is CASSFSESYEQYF. DNA for the CDR3: TGTGCCAGCAGTTTCTCAGAGTCCTACGAGCAGTACTTC. The genes are TRBV12-3 or TRBV12-4 and TRBJ2-7; D remains unclear. Trimming stripped 3 bases from V and 1 base from J, with 7 bases between. CDR3 length: 13 residues.

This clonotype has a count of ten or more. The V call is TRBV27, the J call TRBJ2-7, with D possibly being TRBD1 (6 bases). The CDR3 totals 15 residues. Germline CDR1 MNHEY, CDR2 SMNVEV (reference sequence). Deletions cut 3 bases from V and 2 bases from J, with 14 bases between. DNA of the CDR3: TGTGCCAGCAGTTTCTCAGGACAGAATACCTACGAGCAGTACTTC. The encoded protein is CASSFSGQNTYEQYF.

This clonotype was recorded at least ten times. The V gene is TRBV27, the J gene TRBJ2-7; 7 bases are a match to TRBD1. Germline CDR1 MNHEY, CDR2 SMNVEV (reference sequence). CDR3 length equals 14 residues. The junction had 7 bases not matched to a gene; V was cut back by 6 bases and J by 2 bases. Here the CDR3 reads CASSPGTATYEQYF. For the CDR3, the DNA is TGTGCCAGCAGCCCCGGGACAGCGACCTACGAGCAGTACTTC.

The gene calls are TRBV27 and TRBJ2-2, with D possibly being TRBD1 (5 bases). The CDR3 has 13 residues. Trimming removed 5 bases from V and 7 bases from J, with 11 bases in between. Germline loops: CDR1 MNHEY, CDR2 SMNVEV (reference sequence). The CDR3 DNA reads TGTGCCAGCAGTGGTCCAGGGCGCGGGGAGCTGTTTTTT. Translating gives CASSGPGRGELFF.

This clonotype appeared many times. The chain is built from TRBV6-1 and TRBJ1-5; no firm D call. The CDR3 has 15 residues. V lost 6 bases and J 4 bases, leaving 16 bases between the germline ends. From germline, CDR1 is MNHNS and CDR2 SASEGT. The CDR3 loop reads CASSPSGISNQPQHF. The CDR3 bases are TGTGCCAGCAGCCCATCAGGAATATCAAATCAGCCCCAGCATTTT.

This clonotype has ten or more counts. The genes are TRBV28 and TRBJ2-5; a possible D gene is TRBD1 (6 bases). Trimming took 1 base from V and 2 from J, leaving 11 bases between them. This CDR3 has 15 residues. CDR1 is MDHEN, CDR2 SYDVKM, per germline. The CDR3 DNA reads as TGTGCCAGCAGTTTATATGGACAGCCACAAGAGACCCAGTACTTC. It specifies CASSLYGQPQETQYF.

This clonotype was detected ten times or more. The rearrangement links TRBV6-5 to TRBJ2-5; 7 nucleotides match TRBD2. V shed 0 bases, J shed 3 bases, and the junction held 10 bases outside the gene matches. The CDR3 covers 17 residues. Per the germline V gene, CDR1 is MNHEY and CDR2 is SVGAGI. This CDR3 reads CASSYSGPVGGEETQYF. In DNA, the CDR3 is TGTGCCAGCAGTTACTCAGGGCCAGTGGGGGGGGAAGAGACCCAGTACTTC.

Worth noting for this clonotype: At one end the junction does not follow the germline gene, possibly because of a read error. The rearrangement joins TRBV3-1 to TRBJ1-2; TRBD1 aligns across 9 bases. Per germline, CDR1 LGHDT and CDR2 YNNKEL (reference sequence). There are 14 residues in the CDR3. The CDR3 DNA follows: TGTGCCAACAGCCAAAGGACAGGGGAGGATGGCTACACCTTC. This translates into CANSQRTGEDGYTF.

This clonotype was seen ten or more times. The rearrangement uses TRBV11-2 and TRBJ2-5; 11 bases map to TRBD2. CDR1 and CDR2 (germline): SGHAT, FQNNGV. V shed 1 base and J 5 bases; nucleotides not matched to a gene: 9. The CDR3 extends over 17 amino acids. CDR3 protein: CASSLVDSGGGLETQYF. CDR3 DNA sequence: TGTGCCAGCAGCTTAGTGGATAGCGGGGGGGGCCTGGAGACCCAGTACTTC.

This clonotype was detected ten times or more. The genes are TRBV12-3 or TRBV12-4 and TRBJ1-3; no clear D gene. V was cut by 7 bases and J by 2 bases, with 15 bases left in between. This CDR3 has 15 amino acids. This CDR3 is CASTLGSSTGNTIYF. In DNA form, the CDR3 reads TGTGCCAGCACCCTCGGAAGCAGTACTGGAAACACCATATATTTT.

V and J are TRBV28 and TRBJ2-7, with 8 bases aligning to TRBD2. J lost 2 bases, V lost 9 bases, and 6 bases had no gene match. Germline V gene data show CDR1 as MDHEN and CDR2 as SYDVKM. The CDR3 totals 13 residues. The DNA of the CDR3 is TGTGCCAGTGTTCCCGGGGGGGCCTACGAGCAGTACTTC. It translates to CASVPGGAYEQYF.

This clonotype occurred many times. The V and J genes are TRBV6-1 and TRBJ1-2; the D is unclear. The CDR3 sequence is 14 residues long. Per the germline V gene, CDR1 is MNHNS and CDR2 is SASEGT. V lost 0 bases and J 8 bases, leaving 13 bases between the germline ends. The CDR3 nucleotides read TGTGCCAGCAGTGAAGCGGGCGGGGATGGGGGCTACACCTTC. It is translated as CASSEAGGDGGYTF.

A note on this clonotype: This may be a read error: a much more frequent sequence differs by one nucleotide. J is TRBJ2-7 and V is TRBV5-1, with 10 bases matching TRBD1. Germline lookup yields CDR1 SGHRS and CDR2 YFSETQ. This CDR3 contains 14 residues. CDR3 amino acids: CAISVGQGPNEQYF. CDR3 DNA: TGCGCCATCAGCGTGGGACAGGGGCCTAACGAGCAGTACTTC.

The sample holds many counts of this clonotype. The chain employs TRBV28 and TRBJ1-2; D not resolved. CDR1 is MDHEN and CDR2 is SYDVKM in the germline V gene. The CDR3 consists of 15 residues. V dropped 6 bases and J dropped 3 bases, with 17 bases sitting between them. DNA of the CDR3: TGTGCCAGCAGCCTAATGGAGAACTCTTACTATGGCTACACCTTC. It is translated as CASSLMENSYYGYTF.

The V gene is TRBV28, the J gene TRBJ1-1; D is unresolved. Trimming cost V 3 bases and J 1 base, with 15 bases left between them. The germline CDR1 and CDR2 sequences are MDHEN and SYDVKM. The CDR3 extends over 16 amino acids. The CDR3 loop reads CASSFPAREGNTEAFF. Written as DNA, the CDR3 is TGTGCCAGCAGTTTCCCCGCGAGAGAGGGGAACACTGAAGCTTTCTTT. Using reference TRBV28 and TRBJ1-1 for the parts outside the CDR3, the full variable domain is DVKVTQSSRYLVKRTGEKVFLECVQDMDHENMFWYRQDPGLGLRLIYFSYDVKMKEKGDIPEGYSVSREKKERFSLILESASTNQTSMYLCASSFPAREGNTEAFFGQGTRLTVV.

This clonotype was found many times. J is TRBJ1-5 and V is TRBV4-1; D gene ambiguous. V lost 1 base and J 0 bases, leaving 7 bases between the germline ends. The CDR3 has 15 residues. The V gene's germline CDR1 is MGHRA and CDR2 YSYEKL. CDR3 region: CASSQGISSNQPQHF. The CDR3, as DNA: TGCGCCAGCAGCCAAGGCATCAGTAGCAATCAGCCCCAGCATTTT.

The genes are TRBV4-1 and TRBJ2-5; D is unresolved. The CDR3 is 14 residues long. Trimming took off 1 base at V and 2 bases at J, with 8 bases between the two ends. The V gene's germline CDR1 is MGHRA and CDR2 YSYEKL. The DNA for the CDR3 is TGCGCCAGCAGCCAAGCTGACGTACAAGAGACCCAGTACTTC. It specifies CASSQADVQETQYF.

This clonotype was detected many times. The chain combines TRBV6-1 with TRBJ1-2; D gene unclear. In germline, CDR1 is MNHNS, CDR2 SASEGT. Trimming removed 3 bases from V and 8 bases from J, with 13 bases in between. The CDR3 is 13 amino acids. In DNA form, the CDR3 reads TGTGCCAGCAGTGAGATAGGTATTGGCGGCTACACCTTC. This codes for CASSEIGIGGYTF.

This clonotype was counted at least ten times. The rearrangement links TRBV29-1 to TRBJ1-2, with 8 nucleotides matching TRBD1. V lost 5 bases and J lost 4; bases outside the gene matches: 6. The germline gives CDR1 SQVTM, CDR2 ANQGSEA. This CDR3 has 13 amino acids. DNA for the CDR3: TGCAGCGTTTGGACAGGGAAGGGCTATGGCTACACCTTC. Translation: CSVWTGKGYGYTF.